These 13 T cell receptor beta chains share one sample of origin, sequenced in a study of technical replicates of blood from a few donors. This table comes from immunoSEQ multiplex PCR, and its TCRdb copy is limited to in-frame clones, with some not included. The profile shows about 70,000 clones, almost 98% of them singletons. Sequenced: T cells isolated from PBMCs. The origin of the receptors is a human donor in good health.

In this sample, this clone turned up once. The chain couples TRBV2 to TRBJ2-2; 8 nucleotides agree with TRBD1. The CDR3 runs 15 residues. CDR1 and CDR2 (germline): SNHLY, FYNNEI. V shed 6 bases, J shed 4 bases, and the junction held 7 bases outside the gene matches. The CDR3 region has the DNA TGTGCCAGCAGGGAGGGACAGGTGATCACCGGGGAGCTGTTTTTT. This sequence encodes CASREGQVITGELFF.

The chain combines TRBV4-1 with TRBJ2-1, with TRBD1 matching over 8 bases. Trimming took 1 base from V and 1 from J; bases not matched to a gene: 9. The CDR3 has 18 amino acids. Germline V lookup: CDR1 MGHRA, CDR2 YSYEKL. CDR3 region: CASSQGAAQGESYNEQFF. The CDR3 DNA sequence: TGCGCCAGCAGCCAAGGGGCGGCACAGGGGGAATCCTACAATGAGCAGTTCTTC.

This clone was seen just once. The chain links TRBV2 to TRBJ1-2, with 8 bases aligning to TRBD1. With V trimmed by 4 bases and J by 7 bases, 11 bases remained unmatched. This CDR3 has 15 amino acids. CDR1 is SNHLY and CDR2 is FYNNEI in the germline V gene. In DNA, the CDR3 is TGTGCCAGCAGTGGGAGTGGGCAGGGGGCCGGTGGCTACACCTTC. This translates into CASSGSGQGAGGYTF.

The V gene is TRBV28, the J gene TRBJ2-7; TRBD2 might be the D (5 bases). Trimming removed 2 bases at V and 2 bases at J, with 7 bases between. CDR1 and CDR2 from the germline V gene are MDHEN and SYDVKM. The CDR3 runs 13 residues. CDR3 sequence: CASSLKLAYEQYF. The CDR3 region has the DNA TGTGCCAGCAGTTTAAAACTAGCCTACGAGCAGTACTTC.

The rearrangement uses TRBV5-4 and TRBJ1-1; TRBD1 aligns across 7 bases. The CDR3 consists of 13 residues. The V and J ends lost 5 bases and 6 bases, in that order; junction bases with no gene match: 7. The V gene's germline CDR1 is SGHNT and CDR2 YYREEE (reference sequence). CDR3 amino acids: CASSFTGTAEAFF. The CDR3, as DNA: TGTGCCAGCAGTTTTACCGGGACAGCTGAAGCTTTCTTT. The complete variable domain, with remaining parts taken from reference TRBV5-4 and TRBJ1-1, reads ETGVTQSPTHLIKTRGQQVTLRCSSQSGHNTVSWYQQALGQGPQFIFQYYREEENGRGNFPPRFSGLQFPNYSSELNVNALELDDSALYLCASSFTGTAEAFFGQGTRLTVV.

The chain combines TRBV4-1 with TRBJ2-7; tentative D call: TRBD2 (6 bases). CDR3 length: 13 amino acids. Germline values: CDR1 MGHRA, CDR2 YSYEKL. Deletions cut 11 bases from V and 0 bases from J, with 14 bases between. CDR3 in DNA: TGCGCCGCGGGACCGGGGAACTCCTACGAGCAGTACTTC. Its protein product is CAAGPGNSYEQYF.

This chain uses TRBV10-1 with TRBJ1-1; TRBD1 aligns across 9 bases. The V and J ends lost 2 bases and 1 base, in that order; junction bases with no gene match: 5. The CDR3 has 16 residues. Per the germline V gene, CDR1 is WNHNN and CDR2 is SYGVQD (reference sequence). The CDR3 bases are TGCGCCAGCAGTGAGATAAACAGGGGGCGGAACACTGAAGCTTTCTTT. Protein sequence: CASSEINRGRNTEAFF.

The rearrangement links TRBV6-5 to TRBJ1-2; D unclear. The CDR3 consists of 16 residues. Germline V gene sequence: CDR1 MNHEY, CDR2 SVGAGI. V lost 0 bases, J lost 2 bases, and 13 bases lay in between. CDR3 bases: TGTGCCAGCAGTTACTCAGGAGGGAGGAAGAACTATGGCTACACCTTC. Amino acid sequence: CASSYSGGRKNYGYTF.

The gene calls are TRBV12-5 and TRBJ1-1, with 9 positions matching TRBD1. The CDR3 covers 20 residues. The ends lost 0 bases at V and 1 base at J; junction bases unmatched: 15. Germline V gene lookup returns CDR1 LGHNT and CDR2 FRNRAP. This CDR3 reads CASGLVFSGTGNLRNTEAFF. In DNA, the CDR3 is TGTGCTAGTGGTTTGGTTTTTTCCGGGACAGGGAACTTACGGAACACTGAAGCTTTCTTT.

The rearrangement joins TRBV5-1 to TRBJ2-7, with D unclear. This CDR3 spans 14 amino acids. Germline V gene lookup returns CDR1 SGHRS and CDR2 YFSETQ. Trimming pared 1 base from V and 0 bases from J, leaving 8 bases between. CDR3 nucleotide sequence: TGCGCCAGCAGCTTGAGTTCCAGCTCCTACGAGCAGTACTTC. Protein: CASSLSSSSYEQYF.

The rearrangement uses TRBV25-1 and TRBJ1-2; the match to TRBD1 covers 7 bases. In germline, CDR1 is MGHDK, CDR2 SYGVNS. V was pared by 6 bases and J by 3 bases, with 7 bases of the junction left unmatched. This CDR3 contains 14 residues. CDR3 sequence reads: CASSGPGGDYGYTF. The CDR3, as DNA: TGTGCCAGCAGCGGGCCAGGGGGAGACTATGGCTACACCTTC.

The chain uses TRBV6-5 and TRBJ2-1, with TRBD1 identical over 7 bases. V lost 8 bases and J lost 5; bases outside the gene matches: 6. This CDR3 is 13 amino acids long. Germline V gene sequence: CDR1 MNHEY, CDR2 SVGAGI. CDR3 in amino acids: CASEDRVDNEQFF. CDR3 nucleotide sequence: TGTGCCAGCGAAGACAGGGTCGACAATGAGCAGTTCTTC.

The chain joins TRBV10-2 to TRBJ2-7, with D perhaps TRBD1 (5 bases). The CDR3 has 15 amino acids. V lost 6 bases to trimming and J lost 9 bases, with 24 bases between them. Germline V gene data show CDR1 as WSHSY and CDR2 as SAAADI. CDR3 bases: TGCGCCAGCAGCTATGCCCAGGGCTTGGGAATCGGGCAGTACTTC. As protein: CASSYAQGLGIGQYF.